The clone carrying this TCR beta chain has more than one count but fewer than ten. No antigen is known for it. Vbeta (60) and Jbeta (13) primers were used in the PCR. Profiled with immunoSEQ multiplex PCR; TCRdb holds only in-frame clones, not every one. This sample has around 190,000 clones, with around four fifths found just once. The sample is drawn from a study of cytomegalovirus exposure and HLA in healthy donors. Whole-study results and caveats: According to a later analysis, donors in an Asian-associated ancestry cluster reportedly had fewer N-insertions than the roughly 630-donor mean. Prior analysis indicated that the majority of TCR beta V segments exhibited productivity approximately 87% or approximately 30% of the time. A later analysis reported that several of the most significant clusters appeared to be linked to common viral pathogens, among them Epstein-Barr virus.

The CDR3 contains 15 residues. Looked up from germline, CDR1 is SGHRS and CDR2 is YFSETQ. V lost 2 bases to trimming and J lost 8 bases; unmatched junction nucleotides: 7. The sequenced sample consisted of PBMCs. The rearrangement uses TRBV5-1 and TRBJ2-1, with 10 bases matching TRBD2. The sequence came from a man aged 35 to 55 in good health and CMV-seropositive. DNA for the CDR3: TGCGCCAGCAGCTTAAGGCTAGCGGGAGAGGATGAGCAGTTCTTC. It codes for CASSLRLAGEDEQFF.